Presented here are 2 T cell receptor beta chains from one specimen sequenced in a study of blood T cell repertoires in COVID-19 (dated by TCRdb to 2018 to 2021). Preparation of the library involved the immunoSEQ multiplex PCR assay. The table was pulled from immuneACCESS by TCRdb, which kept in-frame rearrangements only. Such tables lose some clones; where checked, under half of the loss comes from unresolved V genes, and the rest has no known cause. The sample table records 310,000 or so clones; about 90% of these occur just once. Jointly, the top ten make up about 2.2% of the sample. The sample taken for sequencing was peripheral blood. The source of these receptors is a woman in her fifties or sixties who had recovered from COVID-19.

This clone was counted a few times. The chain carries TRBV5-6 and TRBJ2-5; D gene unclear. Germline assignment: CDR1 SGHDT and CDR2 YYEEEE. The CDR3 totals 15 residues. Trimming removed 0 bases from V and 2 bases from J, with 11 bases in between. Here the CDR3 reads CASSLGGRVQETQYF. CDR3 sequence (DNA): TGTGCCAGCAGCTTGGGCGGCAGAGTACAAGAGACCCAGTACTTC.

J is TRBJ2-3 and V is TRBV4-1, with D possibly TRBD2 on 6 matching bases. This CDR3 contains 14 residues. V was trimmed by 5 bases and J by 2 bases, leaving 11 bases between them. CDR1 is MGHRA, CDR2 YSYEKL, per germline. The CDR3 DNA follows: TGCGCCAGCAGCTTCCTAGCGCTCACAGATACGCAGTATTTT. Its protein product is CASSFLALTDTQYF.